This T cell receptor (beta chain) comes out of a study of monozygotic twins with inflammatory bowel disease. Study-level findings and limits: Researchers report that IBD patients shared fewer clonotypes with others than healthy twins, especially amid disease activity. No distinction between different T cell subtypes was possible.

A remark on this clonotype: Its antigen is undetermined.

The CDR3 consists of 14 residues. The germline V gene encodes CDR1 SGHRS and CDR2 YFSETQ. TCRdb re-called the 5' RACE reads; every CDR3 protein appears as one record, without DNA. This sample's table has 330,000 or so distinct CDR3 sequences. Input material: blood. The receptor comes from a human donor with ulcerative colitis or Crohn's disease, or a healthy co-twin of an affected twin (not recorded which). V is TRBV5-1 and J is TRBJ2-7. The CDR3 is CASRKLSVDYEQYF.